The 26 T cell receptor beta chains in this list originate from one sample, sequenced in a study of T cells in Graves' hyperthyroidism and ophthalmopathy. TCR beta CDR3 regions were amplified from RNA. First-round RT-PCR with HTBI primers amplified the TCR CDR3 region. TCRdb used MiXCR to reprocess the multiplex PCR reads, holding one entry per CDR3 protein. The data hold around 300,000 distinct CDR3 sequences, with 25% to 30% observed a single time. The source material was blood. Every receptor here comes from a man in his forties with Graves' hyperthyroidism that later progressed to Graves' ophthalmopathy.

This clonotype was observed at least ten times. The J gene is TRBJ2-2, the V gene TRBV2; TRBD2 is a possible D gene (5 bases). V was cut by 4 bases and J by 6 bases, with 12 bases left in between. Per the germline V gene, CDR1 is SNHLY and CDR2 is FYNNEI. This CDR3 region has 14 residues. CDR3 protein: CASSGRTIAGELFF. CDR3 in DNA: TGTGCCAGCAGTGGGAGGACGATCGCCGGGGAGCTGTTTTTT. Using reference TRBV2 and TRBJ2-2 for the parts outside the CDR3, the full variable domain is EPEVTQTPSHQVTQMGQEVILRCVPISNHLYFYWYRQILGQKVEFLVSFYNNEISEKSEIFDDQFSVERPDGSNFTLKIRSTKLEDSAMYFCASSGRTIAGELFFGEGSRLTVL.

This clonotype was observed at least ten times. The gene calls are TRBV29-1 and TRBJ1-2, with TRBD1 as a possible D gene (6 bases). This CDR3 has 13 residues. CDR1 is SQVTM, CDR2 ANQGSEA, per germline. Between the trimmed V and J ends, which lost 5 bases and 6 bases, there was a span of 16 bases. For the CDR3, the DNA is TGCAGCGTTAAACAGGGAAGGGGGAATGGCTACACCTTC. Amino acid sequence: CSVKQGRGNGYTF.

This clonotype was seen repeatedly, ten times or more. The CDR3 here is CASSVGGGTGELFF. In nucleotides, the CDR3 is TGTGCCAGCAGCGTCGGGGGAGGGACCGGGGAGCTGTTTTTT. The chain couples TRBV9 to TRBJ2-2; 7 bases are a match to TRBD2. V was pared by 2 bases and J by 5 bases, with 3 bases of the junction left unmatched. The length of the CDR3 is 14 residues. Looked up from germline, CDR1 is SGDLS and CDR2 is YYNGEE.

This clonotype was detected many times. The V and J genes are TRBV15 and TRBJ2-3; 8 bases align to TRBD1. The CDR3 length is 17 residues. CDR1 and CDR2 (germline): LNHNV, YYDKDF (reference sequence). V dropped 1 base and J dropped 3; count of bases not matched to a gene: 9. The CDR3 DNA reads as TGTGCCACCAGCAGAGGTCAACAGGGGGGATTTACAGATACGCAGTATTTT. Protein sequence: CATSRGQQGGFTDTQYF. Full variable domain (rest looked up from reference TRBV15 and TRBJ2-3): DAMVIQNPRYQVTQFGKPVTLSCSQTLNHNVMYWYQQKSSQAPKLLFHYYDKDFNNEADTPDNFQSRRPNTSFCFLDIRSPGLGDTAMYLCATSRGQQGGFTDTQYFGPGTRLTVL.

This clonotype was counted at least ten times. CDR3 DNA sequence: TGTGCCAGCAGCCCACGAATACAGGCGTTCTCTGGGGCCAACGTCCTGACTTTC. Its protein product is CASSPRIQAFSGANVLTF. The chain carries TRBV7-6 and TRBJ2-6, with D perhaps TRBD1 (5 bases). V lost 5 bases and J lost 0, with 17 bases in between. Germline loops: CDR1 SGHVS, CDR2 FNYEAQ. The CDR3 has 18 residues.

V gene TRBV20-1 combines with J gene TRBJ2-7, with 9 bases fitting TRBD2. The CDR3 runs 14 residues. Germline CDR1 is DFQATT and CDR2 is SNEGSKA (reference sequence). V trimming: 1 base; J trimming: 4 bases; junction bases outside the gene matches: 5. The CDR3 is CSARAPSGVYEQYF. CDR3 DNA: TGCAGTGCTAGAGCTCCTAGCGGGGTTTACGAGCAGTACTTC.

This clonotype showed up many times. V and J are TRBV18 and TRBJ1-1; TRBD1 might be the D (6 bases). The CDR3 spans 14 residues. The V end lost 6 bases, the J end lost 3 bases, and 14 bases lay between the germline ends. Germline-derived CDR1 and CDR2 are KGHSH and LQKENI. This CDR3 reads CASSLQGKDTEAFF. CDR3 coding DNA: TGTGCCAGCTCGCTCCAGGGGAAAGACACTGAAGCTTTCTTT.

The V call is TRBV6-5, the J call TRBJ2-5; 13 bases are a match to TRBD2. The germline V gene has CDR1 MNHEY and CDR2 SVGAGI. V gave up 2 bases and J gave up 5 bases; unmatched junction bases: 8. There are 17 residues in the CDR3. CDR3 region: CASSYPTSGRAVETQYF. DNA for the CDR3: TGTGCCAGCAGTTACCCAACTAGCGGGAGGGCCGTGGAGACCCAGTACTTC.

The sample holds many counts of this clonotype. The chain carries TRBV7-3 and TRBJ2-2; D is undetermined. This CDR3 region has 15 residues. Germline-derived CDR1 and CDR2 are SGHTA and FQGTGA. V lost 2 bases and J lost 2, with 9 bases in between. The DNA of the CDR3 is TGTGCCAGCAGCTTAGAAGGCTTTAACACCGGGGAGCTGTTTTTT. Protein product: CASSLEGFNTGELFF.

This chain uses TRBV6-2 or TRBV6-3 with TRBJ2-2, with D tentatively TRBD2 (5 bases). From germline, CDR1 is MNHEY and CDR2 SVGEGT. Trimming shortened V by 2 bases and J by 4 bases, and 17 bases separated the two germline ends. The CDR3 covers 17 residues. This chain's CDR3 is CASSYPTARAVTGELFF. The CDR3 bases are TGTGCCAGCAGTTACCCAACTGCGAGGGCGGTCACCGGGGAGCTGTTTTTT.

In this sample, this clonotype turned up many times. This chain joins TRBV7-3 and TRBJ2-5; D tentatively reads TRBD1 or TRBD2 (5 bases each). Trimming took off 5 bases at V and 3 bases at J, with 13 bases between the two ends. The CDR3 has 14 residues. Germline V CDR1 and CDR2: SGHTA, FQGTGA. The CDR3 loop is CASSPHGAKETQYF. CDR3 nucleotides: TGTGCCAGCAGCCCGCACGGGGCCAAAGAGACCCAGTACTTC.

This clonotype showed up many times. This chain uses TRBV29-1 with TRBJ1-1; D remains ambiguous. The V gene's germline CDR1 is SQVTM and CDR2 ANQGSEA. Between the trimmed V and J ends, which lost 7 bases and 3 bases, there was a span of 6 bases. This CDR3 comprises 10 residues. The CDR3 sequence is CSAEYTEAFF. CDR3 nucleotides: TGCAGCGCTGAGTACACTGAAGCTTTCTTT. Drawing the rest from reference TRBV29-1 and TRBJ1-1, the complete variable domain is SAVISQKPSRDICQRGTSLTIQCQVDSQVTMMFWYRQQPGQSLTLIATANQGSEATYESGFVIDKFPISRPNLTFSTLTVSNMSPEDSSIYLCSAEYTEAFFGQGTRLTVV.

This clonotype came up many times. The V and J genes are TRBV5-1 and TRBJ2-7; D is unclear. Germline CDR1 SGHRS, CDR2 YFSETQ. The V end was cut by 1 base, the J end by 6 bases, with 8 bases between. CDR3 length: 12 amino acids. The CDR3 here is CASSLIGSEQYF. The CDR3 DNA is TGCGCCAGCAGCTTGATCGGTTCCGAGCAGTACTTC.

The chain links TRBV6-1 to TRBJ2-5; D might be TRBD2 (6 bases). The CDR3 covers 15 residues. The germline CDR1 and CDR2 sequences are MNHNS and SASEGT. Between the trimmed V and J ends, which lost 7 bases and 5 bases, there was a span of 20 bases. The CDR3 DNA reads TGTGCCAGCACATCCTCAGGAGGGGTGTGGGAGACCCAGTACTTC. Translating it yields CASTSSGGVWETQYF.

The chain combines TRBV28 with TRBJ1-5; a weak D match, TRBD1 (5 bases). CDR3 length: 14 amino acids. Germline V gives CDR1 MDHEN, CDR2 SYDVKM. V was trimmed by 7 bases and J by 6 bases, leaving 16 bases between them. The CDR3 loop is CASKEAGGSQPQHF. CDR3 DNA: TGTGCCAGCAAAGAGGCGGGGGGGTCTCAGCCCCAGCATTTT.

This clonotype was recorded once. V is TRBV28 and J is TRBJ1-2; no clear D. The CDR3 totals 14 residues. Trimming removed 3 bases at V and 4 bases at J, with 12 bases between. Germline V lookup: CDR1 MDHEN, CDR2 SYDVKM. CDR3 loop: CASSLNSGFYGYTF. The CDR3 bases are TGTGCCAGCAGTTTGAATTCAGGCTTCTATGGCTACACCTTC.

This clonotype showed up many times. This chain connects TRBV10-3 to TRBJ1-5; unclear D gene. This CDR3 has 13 residues. Germline lookup yields CDR1 ENHRY and CDR2 SYGVKD. V gave up 9 bases and J gave up 7 bases, with 16 bases separating them. This CDR3 reads CAITDGSGQPQHF. The DNA of the CDR3 is TGTGCCATAACGGACGGGTCAGGACAGCCCCAGCATTTT.

V and J are TRBV12-3 or TRBV12-4 and TRBJ2-5; D is unclear. V lost 6 bases and J 5 bases, leaving 10 bases between the germline ends. The CDR3 loop spans 12 amino acids. This chain's CDR3 is CASRFSFETQYF. The CDR3 bases are TGTGCCAGCAGATTTAGTTTTGAGACCCAGTACTTC.

The gene calls are TRBV15 and TRBJ1-2, with a weak D call TRBD1 (5 bases). From germline, CDR1 is LNHNV and CDR2 YYDKDF (reference sequence). The V end was cut by 1 base, the J end by 4 bases, with 13 bases between. The CDR3 sequence is 15 residues long. This CDR3 is CATSRGEGQGYGYTF. The CDR3 DNA reads TGTGCCACCAGCAGAGGGGAAGGGCAGGGCTATGGCTACACCTTC.

The table lists this clonotype with many counts. One end of the junction varies from germline; a read error may be responsible. This chain joins TRBV12-3 or TRBV12-4 and TRBJ2-7; TRBD2 matches at 8 bases. The CDR3 totals 15 residues. In DNA form, the CDR3 reads TGTGCCAGCAGTCTAGCGGGCCTAAGAACCTACGAGCAGTACTTC. Residues: CASSLAGLRTYEQYF.

The gene calls are TRBV20-1 and TRBJ2-7; 8 bases match TRBD1. This CDR3 is built from 15 residues. With 0 bases clipped from V and 3 bases from J, the junction kept 7 bases outside the gene matches. Germline CDR1 and CDR2: DFQATT and SNEGSKA (reference sequence). The CDR3 DNA reads as TGCAGTGCTAGAGACAACCGGGACAGGCTCTACGAGCAGTACTTC. Translated, it gives CSARDNRDRLYEQYF.

This clonotype has a count of ten or more. This chain links TRBV6-2 or TRBV6-3 with TRBJ2-2; possibly TRBD1 for D (6 bases). CDR3 length: 16 residues. The V and J ends lost 8 bases and 1 base respectively, with 17 bases between them. Looked up from germline, CDR1 is MNHEY and CDR2 is SVGEGT. The CDR3 loop is CASHFTGTLNTGELFF. As DNA, the CDR3 is TGTGCCAGCCACTTCACCGGGACACTGAACACCGGGGAGCTGTTTTTT.

This clonotype showed up many times. The genes are TRBV7-9 and TRBJ1-5, with D perhaps TRBD1 (6 bases). The CDR3 is 14 residues long. From germline, CDR1 is SEHNR and CDR2 FQNEAQ (reference sequence). Between the trimmed V and J ends, which lost 5 bases and 2 bases, there was a span of 10 bases. The CDR3 DNA sequence: TGTGCCAGCAGCCCGCGACAGGGCAATCAGCCCCAGCATTTT. Residues: CASSPRQGNQPQHF.

This clonotype was seen repeatedly, ten times or more. The genes are TRBV4-2 and TRBJ2-7, with 12 bases aligning to TRBD2. From germline, CDR1 is LGHNA and CDR2 YNFKEQ. CDR3 length equals 19 residues. V dropped 1 base and J dropped 5; count of bases not matched to a gene: 15. The CDR3 is CASSQVSLAGGLGGDEQYF. The CDR3 DNA sequence: TGTGCCAGCAGCCAAGTTTCACTAGCGGGAGGATTGGGCGGGGACGAGCAGTACTTC.

The genes are TRBV6-1 and TRBJ2-5, with 11 bases lining up with TRBD2. Germline V gene data show CDR1 as MNHNS and CDR2 as SASEGT. The CDR3 is 15 amino acids. V dropped 6 bases and J dropped 4; count of bases not matched to a gene: 7. CDR3 sequence (DNA): TGTGCCAGCAGCCTTAGCGGGAGGGGTGGAGAGACCCAGTACTTC. It specifies CASSLSGRGGETQYF.

This clonotype was seen ten or more times. This rearrangement joins TRBV5-1 to TRBJ1-2; TRBD1 matches 12 bases. Germline loops: CDR1 SGHRS, CDR2 YFSETQ. CDR3 length equals 15 residues. V lost 4 bases and J lost 2; bases outside the gene matches: 3. CDR3 nucleotide sequence: TGCGCCAGCAGCAGGGGACAGGGGGCGAACTATGGCTACACCTTC. Translation gives CASSRGQGANYGYTF.